Given below is one TCR beta chain in context. The data stem from a study of blood T cell repertoires in COVID-19. This CDR3 contains 16 residues. V dropped 1 base and J dropped 11 bases, with 23 bases sitting between them. The germline CDR1 and CDR2 sequences are MDHEN and SYDVKM. Libraries were prepared by immunoSEQ multiplex PCR; TCRdb keeps only in-frame clonotypes and omits some of them. The data show approximately 170,000 clones, 88% seen once. This chain joins TRBV28 and TRBJ1-1; D may be TRBD1 (6 bases). Input material: peripheral blood. This receptor was taken from a man between 45 and 60 years old who had recovered from COVID-19. The CDR3 DNA reads as TGTGCCAGCAGTTTATTAGGCGGACAGAGCCTAAGTGTGGCTTTCTTT. This encodes CASSLLGGQSLSVAFF.